Following are 24 T cell receptor beta chains from one sample sequenced in a study of blood T cell repertoires in COVID-19. Repertoires were generated with immunoSEQ multiplex PCR, while TCRdb's copy carries only in-frame clones and drops some. The sample has about 43,000 clones; about nine tenths are singletons. Sequenced sample: peripheral blood. The source is an elderly woman with active COVID-19.

This chain joins TRBV11-2 and TRBJ1-1; no definite D call. This CDR3 is built from 11 residues. Per germline, CDR1 SGHAT and CDR2 FQNNGV. V gave up 5 bases and J gave up 3 bases, with 4 bases separating them. The CDR3 spells CASSPYTEAFF. CDR3 sequence (DNA): TGTGCCAGCAGCCCTTACACTGAAGCTTTCTTT.

As DNA, the CDR3 is TGTGCCATCGGGGCGACGGATGAGACCCAGTACTTC. Amino acids: CAIGATDETQYF. The V and J genes are TRBV10-3 and TRBJ2-5; tentative D call: TRBD1 (5 bases). Per the germline V gene, CDR1 is ENHRY and CDR2 is SYGVKD. V lost 8 bases, J lost 5 bases, and 12 bases lay in between. The CDR3 totals 12 residues.

This clone has more than one count but fewer than ten. This chain joins TRBV19 and TRBJ1-2, with D tentatively TRBD1 (5 bases). Deletions cut 4 bases from V and 9 bases from J, with 21 bases between. This CDR3 has 15 amino acids. Germline CDR1 and CDR2: LNHDA and SQIVND (reference sequence). CDR3 protein: CASSNNLQGRSRYTF. CDR3 sequence (DNA): TGTGCCAGTAGTAATAATTTGCAGGGAAGGAGCCGCTACACCTTC. Full variable domain (remainder filled in from reference TRBV19 and TRBJ1-2): DGGITQSPKYLFRKEGQNVTLSCEQNLNHDAMYWYRQDPGQGLRLIYYSQIVNDFQKGDIAEGYSVSREKKESFPLTVTSAQKNPTAFYLCASSNNLQGRSRYTFGSGTRLTVV.

The chain combines TRBV11-3 with TRBJ1-2, with 7 bases lining up with TRBD1. The V gene's germline CDR1 is SGHNT and CDR2 YENEEA. The CDR3 is made up of 14 amino acids. The junction had 6 bases not matched to a gene; V was cut back by 2 bases and J by 6 bases. The CDR3 spells CASSLTHRGDGYTF. In DNA, the CDR3 is TGTGCCAGCAGCTTAACCCACAGGGGAGATGGCTACACCTTC.

The chain recombines TRBV14 with TRBJ2-7, with unresolved D. The CDR3 loop spans 13 amino acids. CDR1 and CDR2 (germline): SGHDN, FVKESK. Between the trimmed V and J ends, which lost 1 base and 6 bases, there was a span of 10 bases. The CDR3 bases are TGTGCCAGCAGCCAAGTATCAGAAACCGAGCAGTACTTC. Protein: CASSQVSETEQYF.

The chain employs TRBV7-2 and TRBJ2-3, with 10 bases aligning to TRBD2. From germline, CDR1 is SGHTA and CDR2 FQGNSA. V gave up 5 bases and J gave up 3 bases; unmatched junction bases: 11. The CDR3 sequence is 17 residues long. CDR3 region: CASSPISLAGGTDTQYF. DNA for the CDR3: TGTGCCAGCAGCCCTATCTCCTTAGCGGGGGGAACAGATACGCAGTATTTT.

This rearrangement joins TRBV7-9 to TRBJ1-1; D not certain. The V end lost 4 bases, the J end lost 8 bases, and 11 bases lay between the germline ends. In germline, CDR1 is SEHNR, CDR2 FQNEAQ (reference sequence). The CDR3 has 12 amino acids. The CDR3 loop reads CASSSSAYEAFF. The CDR3 DNA reads as TGTGCCAGCAGCTCATCAGCGTACGAAGCTTTCTTT.

The rearrangement uses TRBV5-1 and TRBJ2-2; D is possibly TRBD2 (6 bases). With 4 bases removed from V and 2 bases from J, the gap between germline ends came to 12 bases. The CDR3 loop spans 15 amino acids. In germline, CDR1 is SGHRS, CDR2 YFSETQ. The CDR3 protein is CASSPGTSNTGELFF. The CDR3 DNA reads TGCGCCAGCAGCCCCGGGACTTCCAACACCGGGGAGCTGTTTTTT.

This clone came up once. The rearrangement uses TRBV30 and TRBJ1-2; D not resolved. Trimming left V 2 bases short and J 8 bases short, with 15 bases between. This CDR3 region has 13 residues. The germline gives CDR1 GTSNPN, CDR2 SVGIG (reference sequence). The CDR3 coding sequence is TGTGCCTGGAGTCCCCATCCCTCGCGGGGCTACACCTTC. Its protein product is CAWSPHPSRGYTF.

The V gene is TRBV18, the J gene TRBJ1-4, with 8 nucleotides matching TRBD1. V lost 5 bases to trimming and J lost 8 bases; unmatched junction nucleotides: 4. The CDR3 spans 13 residues. Germline CDR1 is KGHSH and CDR2 is LQKENI. The CDR3 DNA reads TGTGCCAGCTCAGCGACAGGGGAAGAAAAACTGTTTTTT. The encoded protein is CASSATGEEKLFF.

The chain has TRBV11-2 and TRBJ2-2; TRBD2 might be the D (6 bases). This CDR3 comprises 17 residues. Trimming pared 5 bases from V and 0 bases from J, leaving 16 bases between. Germline lookup yields CDR1 SGHAT and CDR2 FQNNGV. As DNA, the CDR3 is TGTGCCAGCAGCCCCTTCTCAGCGGGTACGAACACCGGGGAGCTGTTTTTT. Translated, it gives CASSPFSAGTNTGELFF.

CDR3 bases: TGTGCCAGTTTTGAGGGATTCGGAGCTTTCTTT. Translation gives CASFEGFGAFF. The chain employs TRBV19 and TRBJ1-1; D gene uncertain. Germline values: CDR1 LNHDA, CDR2 SQIVND (reference sequence). The ends were cut back, 8 bases at V and 10 bases at J, with 14 bases in the middle. The CDR3 is 11 residues long. Full variable domain (outside the CDR3, taken from reference TRBV19 and TRBJ1-1): DGGITQSPKYLFRKEGQNVTLSCEQNLNHDAMYWYRQDPGQGLRLIYYSQIVNDFQKGDIAEGYSVSREKKESFPLTVTSAQKNPTAFYLCASFEGFGAFFGQGTRLTVV.

The J gene is TRBJ1-4, the V gene TRBV2, with D hard to call. Germline CDR1 and CDR2: SNHLY and FYNNEI. The CDR3 consists of 14 residues. The V gene lost 4 bases and the J gene lost 6 bases, with 12 bases spanning the gap. CDR3 amino acids: CASSGGRTDEKLFF. The DNA of the CDR3 is TGTGCCAGCAGTGGAGGGAGGACGGATGAAAAACTGTTTTTT.

The V and J genes are TRBV5-1 and TRBJ2-4, with D possibly being TRBD1 (6 bases). The V gene lost 0 bases and the J gene lost 1 base, with 11 bases spanning the gap. CDR3 length: 16 amino acids. Per germline, CDR1 SGHRS and CDR2 YFSETQ. Written as DNA, the CDR3 is TGCGCCAGCAGCTTGGAATTAGGGGGTGCCAAAAACATTCAGTACTTC. The encoded protein is CASSLELGGAKNIQYF.

The genes are TRBV6-5 and TRBJ2-5; 7 bases match TRBD2. The germline V gene has CDR1 MNHEY and CDR2 SVGAGI. V dropped 0 bases and J dropped 2; count of bases not matched to a gene: 3. The CDR3 is made up of 15 amino acids. The CDR3 region has the DNA TGTGCCAGCAGTTACTCGAGAGCGGGGCAAGAGACCCAGTACTTC. It is translated as CASSYSRAGQETQYF.

The rearrangement uses TRBV28 and TRBJ1-4, with TRBD1 matching over 10 bases. The CDR3 spans 16 residues. Germline CDR1 MDHEN, CDR2 SYDVKM. Losses at the gene ends were 6 bases for V and 8 bases for J; bases not matched to a gene: 12. The CDR3 nucleotides read TGTGCCAGCAGCCGACAGGGGGCTGGCAAACAGGAAAAACTGTTTTTT. Encoded protein: CASSRQGAGKQEKLFF.

The genes are TRBV19 and TRBJ2-6; possibly TRBD1 for D (6 bases). Germline V gene sequence: CDR1 LNHDA, CDR2 SQIVND (reference sequence). The CDR3 extends over 16 amino acids. V gave up 8 bases and J gave up 0 bases, with 14 bases separating them. The CDR3 protein is CASEAGAVSGANVLTF. CDR3 DNA: TGTGCCAGTGAAGCAGGGGCTGTCTCTGGGGCCAACGTCCTGACTTTC. Looking up the rest from reference TRBV19 and TRBJ2-6 gives the full variable domain: DGGITQSPKYLFRKEGQNVTLSCEQNLNHDAMYWYRQDPGQGLRLIYYSQIVNDFQKGDIAEGYSVSREKKESFPLTVTSAQKNPTAFYLCASEAGAVSGANVLTFGAGSRLTVL.

The V and J genes are TRBV5-4 and TRBJ1-1; TRBD1 might be the D (6 bases). This CDR3 comprises 14 residues. Germline values: CDR1 SGHNT, CDR2 YYREEE (reference sequence). V was shortened by 4 bases and J by 2 bases, with 12 bases between the two germline ends. The CDR3 loop is CASSTRTANTEAFF. Here the CDR3 DNA reads TGTGCCAGCAGCACTAGGACAGCTAACACTGAAGCTTTCTTT.

V gene TRBV19 combines with J gene TRBJ2-7; 9 positions agree with TRBD1. Per germline, CDR1 LNHDA and CDR2 SQIVND (reference sequence). The CDR3 consists of 15 residues. Germline trimming cut 5 bases from V and 4 bases from J; bases unmatched to any gene: 9. The CDR3 sequence: CASSAQGQGRYEQYF. The CDR3 DNA sequence: TGTGCCAGTAGTGCCCAGGGACAGGGAAGGTACGAGCAGTACTTC.

The chain combines TRBV6-5 with TRBJ2-5, with D possibly being TRBD2 (5 bases). V was clipped by 0 bases and J by 3 bases, with 14 bases between them. CDR1 is MNHEY and CDR2 is SVGAGI in the germline V gene. The CDR3 is 16 residues long. CDR3 DNA sequence: TGTGCCAGCAGTTACTCGGTGGCGTCCGGGAAAGAGACCCAGTACTTC. This encodes CASSYSVASGKETQYF.

The chain joins TRBV5-1 to TRBJ1-1; D remains unclear. CDR1 is SGHRS, CDR2 YFSETQ, per germline. V dropped 4 bases and J dropped 1 base, with 14 bases sitting between them. The CDR3 contains 15 residues. CDR3 in amino acids: CASSPDGVRNTEAFF. The CDR3 DNA follows: TGCGCCAGCAGCCCCGACGGGGTCCGGAACACTGAAGCTTTCTTT.

The rearrangement joins TRBV6-5 to TRBJ2-5; 8 nucleotides align to TRBD1. With 5 bases clipped from V and 2 bases from J, the junction kept 7 bases outside the gene matches. The CDR3 loop spans 15 amino acids. The germline CDR1 and CDR2 sequences are MNHEY and SVGAGI. For the CDR3, the DNA is TGTGCCAGCAGTCCTGGACAGGGCCGACAAGAGACCCAGTACTTC. This sequence encodes CASSPGQGRQETQYF.

V is TRBV6-1 and J is TRBJ1-1; the D is unclear. CDR1 is MNHNS and CDR2 is SASEGT in the germline V gene. Trimming left V 2 bases short and J 1 base short, with 5 bases between. CDR3 size: 13 residues. CDR3 in amino acids: CASSEYPNTEAFF. For the CDR3, the DNA is TGTGCCAGCAGTGAATATCCGAACACTGAAGCTTTCTTT.

The V call is TRBV6-6, the J call TRBJ2-3; no reliable D call. Germline V lookup: CDR1 MNHNY, CDR2 SVGAGI (reference sequence). The CDR3 consists of 15 residues. Trimming removed 4 bases at V and 0 bases at J, with 11 bases between. The CDR3 spells CASSSGRTSTDTQYF. CDR3 bases: TGTGCCAGCAGTTCGGGTCGAACTAGCACAGATACGCAGTATTTT.